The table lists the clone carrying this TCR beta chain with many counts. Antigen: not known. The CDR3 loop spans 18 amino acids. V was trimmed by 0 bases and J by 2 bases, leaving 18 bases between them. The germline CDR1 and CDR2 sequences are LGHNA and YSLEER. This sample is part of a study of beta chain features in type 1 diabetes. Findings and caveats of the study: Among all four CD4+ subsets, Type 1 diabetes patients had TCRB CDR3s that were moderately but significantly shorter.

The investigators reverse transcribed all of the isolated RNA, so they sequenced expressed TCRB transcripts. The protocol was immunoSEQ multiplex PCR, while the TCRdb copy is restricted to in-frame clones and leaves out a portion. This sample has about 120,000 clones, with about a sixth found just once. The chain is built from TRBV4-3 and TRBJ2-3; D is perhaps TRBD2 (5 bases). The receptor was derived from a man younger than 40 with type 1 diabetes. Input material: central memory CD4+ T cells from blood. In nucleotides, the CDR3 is TGCGCCAGCAGCCAAGAGGCAAGCGGTAGGGTACACACAGATACGCAGTATTTT. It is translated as CASSQEASGRVHTDTQYF.